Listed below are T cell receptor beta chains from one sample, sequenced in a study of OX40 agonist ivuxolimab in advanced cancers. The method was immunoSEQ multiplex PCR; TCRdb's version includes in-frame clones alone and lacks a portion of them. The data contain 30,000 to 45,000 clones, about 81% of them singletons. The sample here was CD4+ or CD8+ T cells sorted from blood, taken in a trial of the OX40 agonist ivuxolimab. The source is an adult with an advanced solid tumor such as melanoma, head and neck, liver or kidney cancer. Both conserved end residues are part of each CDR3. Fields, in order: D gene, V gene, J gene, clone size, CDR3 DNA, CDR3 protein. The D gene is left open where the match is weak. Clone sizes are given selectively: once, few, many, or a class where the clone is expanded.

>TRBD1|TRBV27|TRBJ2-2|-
TGTGCCAGCAGGTCTCGGGCGGACAGGGTCTTTGACGGGGAGCTGTTTTTT
CASRSRADRVFDGELFF
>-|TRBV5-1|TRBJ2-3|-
TGCGCCAGCAGCTTGGAGTGGGTCGCAGATACGCAGTATTTT
CASSLEWVADTQYF
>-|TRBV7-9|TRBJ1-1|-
TGTGCCAGCAGCCCCGGAGGGGGGGCGGGGAGCACTGAAGCTTTCTTT
CASSPGGGAGSTEAFF
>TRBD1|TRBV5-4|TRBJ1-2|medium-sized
TGTGCCGTATCAAAGCAGGGGGTATTTGGCTATGGCTACACCTTC
CAVSKQGVFGYGYTF
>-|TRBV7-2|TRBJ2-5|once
TGTGCCAGCGCCGGCGGGCCCCAAGAGACCCAGTACTTC
CASAGGPQETQYF
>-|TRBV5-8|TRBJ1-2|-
TGTGCCAGCAGCTTTAGGGGCCAGGGCCGGTATGGCTACACCTTC
CASSFRGQGRYGYTF
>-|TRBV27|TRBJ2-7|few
TGTGCCAGCAGTCCCTCCCTCGCGGGGAGCGAGCAGTACTTC
CASSPSLAGSEQYF
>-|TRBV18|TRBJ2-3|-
TGTGCCAGCTCACTAACGAAAGGAGATACGCAGTATTTT
CASSLTKGDTQYF
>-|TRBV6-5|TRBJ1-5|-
TGTGCCAGCCGCCCCGGGAGACTCAATCAGCCCCAGCATTTT
CASRPGRLNQPQHF
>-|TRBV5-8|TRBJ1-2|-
TGTGCCAGCAGCGAACAGGGCCCTGGCTACACCTTC
CASSEQGPGYTF
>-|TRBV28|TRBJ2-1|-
TGTGCCAGCCAAGGACGGGGTGAGCAGTTCTTC
CASQGRGEQFF
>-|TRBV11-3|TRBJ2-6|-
TGTGCCAGCAGCGGATGCGTCGCTCGACAAAGTCGGGCCAACGTCCTGACTTTC
CASSGCVARQSRANVLTF
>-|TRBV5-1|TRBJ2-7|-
TGCGCCAGCAGCTTGATAGGGCACGAGCAGTACTTC
CASSLIGHEQYF
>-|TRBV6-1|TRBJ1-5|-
TGTGCCAGCGGCGAAACAGGGTCAGTCAGTCAGCCCCAGCATTTT
CASGETGSVSQPQHF
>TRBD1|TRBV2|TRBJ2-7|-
TGTGCCAGCAGTGGTGACAGGGGACCTTACGAGCAGTACTTC
CASSGDRGPYEQYF
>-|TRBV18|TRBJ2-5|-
TGTGCCAGCTCACCGGGCCAGCAAGAGACCCAGTACTTC
CASSPGQQETQYF
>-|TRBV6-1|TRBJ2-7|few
TGTGCCAGCAGCCGGGGACGGATGAACTCCTACGAGCAGTACTTC
CASSRGRMNSYEQYF
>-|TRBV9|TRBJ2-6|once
TGTGCCAGCAGAGGATCTGGGGCCAACGTCCTGACTTTC
CASRGSGANVLTF
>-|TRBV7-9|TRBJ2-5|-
TGTGCCAGCAGGCGAGGGGTAGGAGAGACCCAGTACTTC
CASRRGVGETQYF
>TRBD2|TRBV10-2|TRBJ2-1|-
TGCGCCAGCAGTGAGGGGGATTTAGCGGGAGGTGGCGAGCAGTTCTTC
CASSEGDLAGGGEQFF
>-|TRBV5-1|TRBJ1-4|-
TGCGCCAGCAGCTTTTATCAGAAGGGGGAACTGTTTTTT
CASSFYQKGELFF
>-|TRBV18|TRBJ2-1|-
TGTGCCAGCTCACCACCGGGTACCGCTTCCTACAATGAGCAGTTCTTC
CASSPPGTASYNEQFF